The 10 T cell receptor beta chains below come from one sample, sequenced in a study of cytomegalovirus exposure and HLA in healthy donors. PCR involved 60 Vbeta and 13 Jbeta primers. Libraries were prepared by immunoSEQ multiplex PCR; TCRdb keeps only in-frame clonotypes and omits some of them. The sample comprises 150,000 to 200,000 clones, about 80% of which are singletons, and approximately 2.2% rests with the top ten. The sample consisted of PBMCs. These TCRs come from a woman between 25 and 40 years old in good health and CMV-seropositive.

This chain links TRBV6-5 with TRBJ2-1; perhaps TRBD1 as D (5 bases). V was pared by 5 bases and J by 7 bases, with 15 bases between. This CDR3 is 14 amino acids long. Germline V gene data show CDR1 as MNHEY and CDR2 as SVGAGI. DNA of the CDR3: TGTGCCAGCAGTCCCCGGGCCCCAGGGAATGAGCAGTTCTTC. This gives the protein CASSPRAPGNEQFF.

CDR3 amino acids: CASSLRTGETDTQYF. The CDR3, as DNA: TGCGCCAGCAGCCTCAGAACGGGGGAGACAGATACGCAGTATTTT. This chain connects TRBV4-3 to TRBJ2-3; possibly TRBD2 for D (6 bases). V gave up 4 bases and J gave up 3 bases, with 14 bases separating them. Germline V CDR1 and CDR2: LGHNA, YSLEER. This CDR3 is 15 amino acids long.

The genes are TRBV5-5 and TRBJ1-2; perhaps TRBD1 as D (5 bases). The V gene lost 2 bases and the J gene lost 6 bases, with 11 bases spanning the gap. Germline V lookup: CDR1 SGHKS, CDR2 YYEKEE (reference sequence). This CDR3 is built from 13 residues. In DNA form, the CDR3 reads TGTGCCAGCAGCTTAAACGGGGGGAATGGCTACACCTTC. Translating gives CASSLNGGNGYTF.

This chain links TRBV2 with TRBJ1-2; D may be TRBD1 (5 bases). CDR1 and CDR2 from the germline V gene are SNHLY and FYNNEI. Trimming took 4 bases from V and 2 from J, leaving 8 bases between them. The CDR3 length is 13 residues. This chain's CDR3 is CASSAGENYGYTF. For the CDR3, the DNA is TGTGCCAGCAGTGCGGGGGAAAACTATGGCTACACCTTC.

The chain is built from TRBV10-3 and TRBJ2-5, with D maybe TRBD1 (6 bases). The CDR3 is 14 amino acids. The V end lost 2 bases, the J end lost 5 bases, and 12 bases lay between the germline ends. Germline assignment: CDR1 ENHRY and CDR2 SYGVKD. The CDR3 DNA sequence: TGTGCCATCAGTGAGGAAGCAGGGGTCGAGACCCAGTACTTC. This codes for CAISEEAGVETQYF.

The chain employs TRBV29-1 and TRBJ1-2; D is unclear. Trimming took off 3 bases at V and 7 bases at J, with 9 bases between the two ends. Germline loops: CDR1 SQVTM, CDR2 ANQGSEA. The CDR3 runs to 11 residues. The CDR3 DNA reads as TGCAGCGTTGATGGCCTCCGTGGCTACACCTTC. Translated, it gives CSVDGLRGYTF.

The V call is TRBV7-8, the J call TRBJ1-5; D ambiguous. V lost 5 bases, J lost 1 base, and 9 bases lay in between. The CDR3 is 14 residues long. CDR1 is SGHVS, CDR2 FQNEAQ, per germline. CDR3 sequence reads: CASSITESNQPQHF. The CDR3 nucleotides read TGTGCCAGCAGCATTACAGAGAGCAATCAGCCCCAGCATTTT.

In the case of this clone: At the DNA level, this CDR3 is encoded by other sequences in the same sample as well. The gene calls are TRBV7-9 and TRBJ1-1, with 10 bases aligning to TRBD1. Germline CDR1 SEHNR, CDR2 FQNEAQ (reference sequence). The CDR3 loop spans 13 amino acids. J gave up 5 bases and V 11 bases, and 8 bases lay outside the gene matches. CDR3 protein: CAGERTGGTEAFF. For the CDR3, the DNA is TGTGCCGGGGAAAGGACAGGGGGTACTGAAGCTTTCTTT.

The CDR3 loop reads CASRQGGLTNEKLFF. CDR3 bases: TGTGCCAGTAGACAGGGTGGCTTAACTAATGAAAAACTGTTTTTT. This chain uses TRBV19 with TRBJ1-4, with D tentatively TRBD1 (6 bases). Deletions cut 6 bases from V and 1 base from J, with 12 bases between. CDR1 is LNHDA and CDR2 is SQIVND in the germline V gene (reference sequence). The CDR3 runs 15 residues.

V usage is TRBV6-6 and J usage is TRBJ1-2; D call uncertain. V was clipped by 9 bases and J by 8 bases, with 19 bases between them. Germline CDR1 and CDR2: MNHNY and SVGAGI (reference sequence). The CDR3 is made up of 13 amino acids. The CDR3, as DNA: TGTGCCAGTACCATCTCCAGACTGACCGGCTACACCTTC. It yields the protein CASTISRLTGYTF.